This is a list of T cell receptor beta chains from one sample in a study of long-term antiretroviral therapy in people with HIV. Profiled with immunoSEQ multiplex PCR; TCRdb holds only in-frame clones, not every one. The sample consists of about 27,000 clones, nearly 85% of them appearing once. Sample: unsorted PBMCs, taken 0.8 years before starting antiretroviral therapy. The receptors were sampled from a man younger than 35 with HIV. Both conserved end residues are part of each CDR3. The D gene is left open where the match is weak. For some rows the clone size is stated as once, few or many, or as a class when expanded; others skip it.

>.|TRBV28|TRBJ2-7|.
CASVRGAGLSYEQYF
TGTGCCAGCGTCCGCGGGGCGGGCCTCTCCTACGAGCAGTACTTC
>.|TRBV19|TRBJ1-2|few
CASSIPRGPGGYTF
TGTGCCAGTAGTATCCCCCGGGGACCAGGTGGCTACACCTTC
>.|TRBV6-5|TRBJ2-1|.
CASSSTNSYNEQFF
TGTGCCAGCAGTTCCACAAACTCCTACAATGAGCAGTTCTTC
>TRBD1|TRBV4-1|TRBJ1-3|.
CASSLGTGKSGNTIYF
TGCGCCAGCAGCCTCGGGACAGGGAAATCTGGAAACACCATATATTTT
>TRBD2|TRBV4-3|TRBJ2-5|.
CASSLGLAEQETQYF
TGCGCCAGCAGTTTAGGGCTAGCGGAGCAAGAGACCCAGTACTTC
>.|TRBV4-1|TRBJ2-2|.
CASSQEGLPTGELFF
TGCGCCAGCAGCCAAGAGGGCCTACCAACCGGGGAGCTGTTTTTT
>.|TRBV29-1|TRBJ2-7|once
CSVGRGGDYEQYF
TGCAGCGTTGGGAGGGGGGGGGACTACGAGCAGTACTTC
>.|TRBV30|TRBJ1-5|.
CAWSVRQNQPQHF
TGTGCCTGGAGTGTCCGTCAAAATCAGCCCCAGCATTTT
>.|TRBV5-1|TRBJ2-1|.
CASSLALVEQFF
TGCGCCAGCAGCTTAGCTTTGGTTGAGCAGTTCTTC
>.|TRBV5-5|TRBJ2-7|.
CASSELQVISYEQYF
TGTGCCAGCAGCGAGCTGCAGGTGATCTCCTACGAGCAGTACTTC
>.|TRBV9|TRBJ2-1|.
CASSEGNEQFF
TGTGCCAGCAGCGAGGGCAATGAGCAGTTCTTC
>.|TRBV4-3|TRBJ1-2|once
CASSQDLVSYGYTF
TGCGCCAGCAGCCAAGATTTGGTTAGCTATGGCTACACCTTC
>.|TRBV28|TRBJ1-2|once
CATPSLRGNYGYTF
TGTGCCACACCCTCATTGAGGGGGAACTATGGCTACACCTTC
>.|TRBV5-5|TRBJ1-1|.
CASSLGRIEAFF
TGTGCCAGCAGCTTGGGGAGGATTGAAGCTTTCTTT
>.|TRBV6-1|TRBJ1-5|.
CASMNSYSNQPQHF
TGTGCCAGCATGAATTCTTATAGCAATCAGCCCCAGCATTTT
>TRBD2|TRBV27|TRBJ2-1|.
CASSLHDSGRYHNEQFF
TGTGCCAGCAGTCTACACGATAGCGGGAGATACCACAATGAGCAGTTCTTC
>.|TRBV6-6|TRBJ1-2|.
CASSYLDAANYGYTF
TGTGCCAGCAGTTACTTGGACGCCGCTAACTATGGCTACACCTTC
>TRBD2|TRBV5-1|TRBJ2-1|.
CASSLRGGGEGEQFF
TGCGCCAGCAGCTTGCGAGGCGGGGGGGAGGGTGAGCAGTTCTTC
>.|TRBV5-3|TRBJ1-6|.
CARSLVSGTHNSPLHF
TGTGCCAGAAGCTTGGTATCCGGGACTCATAATTCACCCCTCCACTTT
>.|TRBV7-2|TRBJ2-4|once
CASSLRGSAKNIQYF
TGTGCCAGCAGCTTACGGGGTTCGGCCAAAAACATTCAGTACTTC
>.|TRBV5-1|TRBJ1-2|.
CASSLEGGSSGYTF
TGCGCCAGCAGCTTGGAGGGAGGGAGTAGCGGCTACACCTTC
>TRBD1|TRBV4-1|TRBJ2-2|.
CASSLGTADTGELFF
TGCGCCAGCAGCCTCGGGACAGCGGACACCGGGGAGCTGTTTTTT
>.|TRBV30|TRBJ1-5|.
CAWTRGPNQPQHF
TGTGCCTGGACCCGTGGACCCAATCAGCCCCAGCATTTT
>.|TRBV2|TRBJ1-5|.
CASKRDANQPQHF
TGTGCCAGCAAGAGGGACGCCAATCAGCCCCAGCATTTT
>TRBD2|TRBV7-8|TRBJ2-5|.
CASSPGLAGGIRETQYF
TGTGCCAGCAGCCCTGGACTAGCGGGGGGGATACGAGAGACCCAGTACTTC
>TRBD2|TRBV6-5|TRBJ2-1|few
CASRGGNEQFF
TGTGCCAGCCGCGGGGGGAATGAGCAGTTCTTC
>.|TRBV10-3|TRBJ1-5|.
CAISETYAGTNQPQHF
TGTGCCATCAGTGAAACTTATGCGGGAACTAATCAGCCCCAGCATTTT
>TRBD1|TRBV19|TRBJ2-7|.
CASSMGQAIYEQYF
TGTGCCAGTAGTATGGGACAGGCCATCTACGAGCAGTACTTC
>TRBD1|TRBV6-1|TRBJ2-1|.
CASRLGQGEFDEQFF
TGTGCCAGCCGCCTAGGACAGGGGGAATTCGATGAGCAGTTCTTC
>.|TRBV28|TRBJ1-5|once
CASRPSDQPQHF
TGTGCCAGCAGGCCATCAGATCAGCCCCAGCATTTT
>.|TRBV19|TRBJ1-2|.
CASTRGASYGYTF
TGTGCCAGTACCCGAGGGGCGTCCTATGGCTACACCTTC